This T cell receptor beta chain was captured by sequencing in a study of blood T cells in healthy people across ages. Study-wide results and limits: The fall in TCR beta diversity per million T cells was roughly linear with age. A greater number of naive CD4+ cells and higher diversity distinguished long-lived donors from aged donors.

The table lists this clonotype with a few counts. As yet, its antigen is unknown. A J-beta primer mix and a sample-barcoded 5' primer were used in a second PCR of about 7 to 12 cycles. TCRdb called the 5' RACE reads again in MiXCR, with one record for every CDR3 protein. The data show approximately 1.5 million distinct CDR3 sequences, about 31% seen once. Looked up from germline, CDR1 is MNHNS and CDR2 is SASEGT. This CDR3 has 17 amino acids. Trimming cost V 4 bases and J 5 bases; bases outside gene matches: 17. In each sample, at least 7 million PBMCs were isolated. Extraction yielded at least 6 micrograms of total RNA per sample.

The V call is TRBV6-1, the J call TRBJ2-7, with 7 bases matching TRBD2. The TCR was taken from a woman aged 25 to 45 in good health. Sequenced material: blood. The CDR3, as DNA: TGTGCCAGCAGTGCGCCGGGGACTATGCGGGAGTTCGACGAGCAGTACTTC. Its protein product is CASSAPGTMREFDEQYF.